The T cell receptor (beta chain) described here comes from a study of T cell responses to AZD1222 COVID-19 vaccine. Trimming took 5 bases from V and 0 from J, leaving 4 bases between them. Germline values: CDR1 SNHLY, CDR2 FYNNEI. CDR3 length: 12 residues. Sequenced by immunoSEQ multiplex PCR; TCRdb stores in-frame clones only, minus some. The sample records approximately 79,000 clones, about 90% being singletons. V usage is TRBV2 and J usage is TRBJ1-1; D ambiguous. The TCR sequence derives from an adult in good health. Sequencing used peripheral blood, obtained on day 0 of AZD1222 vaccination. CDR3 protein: CASSRVNTEAFF. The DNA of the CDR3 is TGTGCCAGCAGTAGGGTGAACACTGAAGCTTTCTTT.